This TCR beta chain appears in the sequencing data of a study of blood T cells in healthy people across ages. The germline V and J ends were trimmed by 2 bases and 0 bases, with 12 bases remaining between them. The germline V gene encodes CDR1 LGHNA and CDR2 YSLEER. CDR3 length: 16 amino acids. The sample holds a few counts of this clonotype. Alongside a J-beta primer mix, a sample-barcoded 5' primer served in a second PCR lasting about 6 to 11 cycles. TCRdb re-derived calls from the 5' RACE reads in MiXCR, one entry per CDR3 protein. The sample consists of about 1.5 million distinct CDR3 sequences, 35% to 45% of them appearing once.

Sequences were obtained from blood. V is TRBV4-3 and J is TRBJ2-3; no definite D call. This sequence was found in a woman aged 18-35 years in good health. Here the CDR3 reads CASSQSPKRSTDTQYF. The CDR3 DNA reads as TGCGCCAGCAGCCAAAGCCCGAAAAGAAGCACAGATACGCAGTATTTT.